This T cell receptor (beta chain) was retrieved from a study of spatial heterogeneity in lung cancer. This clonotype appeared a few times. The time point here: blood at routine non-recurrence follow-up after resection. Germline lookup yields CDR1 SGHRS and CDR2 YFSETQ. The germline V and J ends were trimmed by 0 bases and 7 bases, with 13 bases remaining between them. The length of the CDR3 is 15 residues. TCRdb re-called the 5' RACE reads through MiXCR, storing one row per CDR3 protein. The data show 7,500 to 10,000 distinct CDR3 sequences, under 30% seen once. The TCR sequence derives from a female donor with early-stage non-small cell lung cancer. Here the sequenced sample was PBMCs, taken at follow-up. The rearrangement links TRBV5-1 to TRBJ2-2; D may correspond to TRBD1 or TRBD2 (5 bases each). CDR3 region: CASSLGGAHGGELFF. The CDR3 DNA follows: TGCGCCAGCAGCTTGGGAGGGGCGCACGGCGGGGAGCTGTTTTTT.